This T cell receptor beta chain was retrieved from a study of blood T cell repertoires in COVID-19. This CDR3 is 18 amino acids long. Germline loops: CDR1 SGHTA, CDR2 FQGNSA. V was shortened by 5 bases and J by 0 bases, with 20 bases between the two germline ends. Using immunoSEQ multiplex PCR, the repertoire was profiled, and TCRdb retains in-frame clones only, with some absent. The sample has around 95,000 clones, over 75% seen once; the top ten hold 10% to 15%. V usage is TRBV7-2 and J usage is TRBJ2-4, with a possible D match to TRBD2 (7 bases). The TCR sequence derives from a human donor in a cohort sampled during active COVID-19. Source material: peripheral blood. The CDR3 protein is CASSLKGAGALAKNIQYF. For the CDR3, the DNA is TGTGCCAGCAGCCTGAAAGGGGCGGGGGCCTTAGCCAAAAACATTCAGTACTTC.